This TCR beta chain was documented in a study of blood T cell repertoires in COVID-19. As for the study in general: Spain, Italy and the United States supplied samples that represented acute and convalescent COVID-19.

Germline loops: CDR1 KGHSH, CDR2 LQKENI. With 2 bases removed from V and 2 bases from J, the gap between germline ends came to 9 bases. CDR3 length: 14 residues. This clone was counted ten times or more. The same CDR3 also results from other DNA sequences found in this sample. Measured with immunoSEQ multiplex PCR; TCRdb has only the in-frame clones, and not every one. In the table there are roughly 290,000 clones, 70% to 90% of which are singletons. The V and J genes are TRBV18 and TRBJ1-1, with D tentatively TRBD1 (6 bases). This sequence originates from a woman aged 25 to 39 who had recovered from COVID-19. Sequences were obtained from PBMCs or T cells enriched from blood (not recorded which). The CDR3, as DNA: TGTGCCAGCTCACCAAGGGGGAGAAACACTGAAGCTTTCTTT. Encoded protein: CASSPRGRNTEAFF.